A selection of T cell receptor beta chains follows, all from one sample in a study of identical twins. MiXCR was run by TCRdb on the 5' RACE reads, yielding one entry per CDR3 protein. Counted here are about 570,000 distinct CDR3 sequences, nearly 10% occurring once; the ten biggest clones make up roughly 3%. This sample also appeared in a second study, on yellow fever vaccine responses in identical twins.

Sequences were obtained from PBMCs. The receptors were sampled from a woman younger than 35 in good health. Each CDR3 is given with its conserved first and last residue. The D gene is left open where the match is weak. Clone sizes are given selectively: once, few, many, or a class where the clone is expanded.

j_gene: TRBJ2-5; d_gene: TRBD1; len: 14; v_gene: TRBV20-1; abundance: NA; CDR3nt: TGCAGTGCCACCCGGGACAGGGTTGAGGAGACCCAGTACTTC; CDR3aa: CSATRDRVEETQYF
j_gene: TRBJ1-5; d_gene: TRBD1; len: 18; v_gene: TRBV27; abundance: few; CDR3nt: TGTGCCAGCAGTTCAAGGAGGACAGGGGGCCATAGCAATCAGCCCCAGCATTTT; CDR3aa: CASSSRRTGGHSNQPQHF
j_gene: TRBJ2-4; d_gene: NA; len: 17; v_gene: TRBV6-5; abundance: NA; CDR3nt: TGTGCCAGCAGTTTCCTAGTAAGGGGTAGTGACAAAAACATTCAGTACTTC; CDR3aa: CASSFLVRGSDKNIQYF
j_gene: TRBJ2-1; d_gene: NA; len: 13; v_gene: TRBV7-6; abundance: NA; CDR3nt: TGTGCCAGCAGCTTTCGCAGGGCACTTGAGCAGTTCTTC; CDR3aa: CASSFRRALEQFF
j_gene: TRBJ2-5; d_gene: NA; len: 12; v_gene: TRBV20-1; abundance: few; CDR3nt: TGCAGTGTCCACTACAGAGAAGAGACCCAGTACTTC; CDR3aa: CSVHYREETQYF
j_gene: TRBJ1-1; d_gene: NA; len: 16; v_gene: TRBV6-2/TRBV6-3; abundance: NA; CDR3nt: TGTGCCAGCAGTTACGAGGGTACACACCAGAACACTGAAGCTTTCTTT; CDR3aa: CASSYEGTHQNTEAFF
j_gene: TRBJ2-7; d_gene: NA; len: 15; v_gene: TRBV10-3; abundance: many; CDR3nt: TGTGCCATCAGGATTTCTGAACCGGATTCCTACGAGCAGTACTTC; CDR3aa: CAIRISEPDSYEQYF
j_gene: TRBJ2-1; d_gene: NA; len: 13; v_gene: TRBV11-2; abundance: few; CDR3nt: TGTGCCAGCAGCCAAACATCAACGAATGAGCAGTTCTTC; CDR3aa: CASSQTSTNEQFF
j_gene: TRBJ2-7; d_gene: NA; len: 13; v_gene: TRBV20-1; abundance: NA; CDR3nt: TGCAGTGCAACCCGGACAGTTTCACGGGAGCAGTACTTC; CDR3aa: CSATRTVSREQYF
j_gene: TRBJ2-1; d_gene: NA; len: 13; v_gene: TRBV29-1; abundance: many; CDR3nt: TGCAGCGTTGAACGGACAGATTACAATGAGCAGTTCTTC; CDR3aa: CSVERTDYNEQFF
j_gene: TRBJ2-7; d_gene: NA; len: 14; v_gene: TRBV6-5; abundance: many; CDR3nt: TGTGCCAGCAGTTACTCTAGCGGTACCTACGAGCAGTACTTC; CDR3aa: CASSYSSGTYEQYF
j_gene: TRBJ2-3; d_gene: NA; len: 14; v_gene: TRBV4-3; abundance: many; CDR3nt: TGCGCCAGCAGCCAATCGCACAGCACAGATACGCAGTATTTT; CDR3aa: CASSQSHSTDTQYF
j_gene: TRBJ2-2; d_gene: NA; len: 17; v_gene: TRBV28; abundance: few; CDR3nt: TGTGCCAGCAGTTTTAGGGGAATACCGCGATTCACCGGGGAGCTGTTTTTT; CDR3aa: CASSFRGIPRFTGELFF
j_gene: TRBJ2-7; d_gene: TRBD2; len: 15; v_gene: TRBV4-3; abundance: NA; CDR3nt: TGCGCCAGCAGCCAAGATTCACTAGCGGGAGACGAGCAGTACTTC; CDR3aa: CASSQDSLAGDEQYF
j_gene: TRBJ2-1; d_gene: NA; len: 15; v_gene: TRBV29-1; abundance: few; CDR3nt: TGCAGCGTTGAAGGGGAGGGGGCTGAGTACAATGAGCAGTTCTTC; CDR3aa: CSVEGEGAEYNEQFF
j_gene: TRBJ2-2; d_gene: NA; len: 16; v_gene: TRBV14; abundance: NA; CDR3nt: TGTGCCAGCAGCCAACCGGGACCCCATACAGGGGGGGAGCTGTTTTTT; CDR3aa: CASSQPGPHTGGELFF
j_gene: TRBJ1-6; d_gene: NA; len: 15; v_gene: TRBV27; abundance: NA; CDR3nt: TGTGCCAGCAGTCCCGACAGGAGCTATAATTCACCCCTCCACTTT; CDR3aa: CASSPDRSYNSPLHF
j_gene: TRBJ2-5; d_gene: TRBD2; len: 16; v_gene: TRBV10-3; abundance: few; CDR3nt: TGTGCCATCAGTGACGGGCTAGCGGGGGGGCAAGAGACCCAGTACTTC; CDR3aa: CAISDGLAGGQETQYF
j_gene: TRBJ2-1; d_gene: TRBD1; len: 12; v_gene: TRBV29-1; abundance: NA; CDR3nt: TGCAGCGTTGGGGACAGGGCGAATGAGCAGTTCTTC; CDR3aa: CSVGDRANEQFF
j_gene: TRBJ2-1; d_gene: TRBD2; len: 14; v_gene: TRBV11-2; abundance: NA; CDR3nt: TGTGCCAGCACAGCGGGGGGAGTATACAATGAGCAGTTCTTC; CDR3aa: CASTAGGVYNEQFF
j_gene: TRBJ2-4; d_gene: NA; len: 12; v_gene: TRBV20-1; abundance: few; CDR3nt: TGCAGTGCCGGCCTAGGGCAAAACATTCAGTACTTC; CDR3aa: CSAGLGQNIQYF
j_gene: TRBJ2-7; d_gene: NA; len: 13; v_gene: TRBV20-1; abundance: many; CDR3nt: TGCAGTGCCCGGCCGGGACATATAGACGAGCAGTACTTC; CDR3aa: CSARPGHIDEQYF
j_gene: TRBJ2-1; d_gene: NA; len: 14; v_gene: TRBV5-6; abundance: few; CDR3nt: TGTGCCAGCAGCTTGGTAGGTAGGGAGAGGGAGCAGTTCTTC; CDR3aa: CASSLVGREREQFF
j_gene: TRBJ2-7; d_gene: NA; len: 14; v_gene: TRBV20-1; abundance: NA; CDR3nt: TGCAGTGCTAGAGATGACCAGACTTCCTACGAGCAGTACTTC; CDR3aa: CSARDDQTSYEQYF
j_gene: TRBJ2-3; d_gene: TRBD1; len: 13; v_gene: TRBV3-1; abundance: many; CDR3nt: TGTGCCAGCAGCCAAGCGACAGGGGATACGCAGTATTTT; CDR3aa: CASSQATGDTQYF
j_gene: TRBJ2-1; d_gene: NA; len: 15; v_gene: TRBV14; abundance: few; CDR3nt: TGTGCCAGCAGTCTAACCCTCACAGGTAACAATGAGCAGTTCTTC; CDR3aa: CASSLTLTGNNEQFF
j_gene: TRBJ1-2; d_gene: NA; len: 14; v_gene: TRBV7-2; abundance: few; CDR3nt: TGTGCCAGCAGCTTAGCGCGGACGATGGATGGCTACACCTTC; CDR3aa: CASSLARTMDGYTF
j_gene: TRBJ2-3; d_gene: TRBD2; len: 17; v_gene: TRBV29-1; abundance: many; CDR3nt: TGCAGCAACCTTGGGTTAGGCGGGAGCTGGAACGCAGATACGCAGTATTTT; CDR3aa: CSNLGLGGSWNADTQYF
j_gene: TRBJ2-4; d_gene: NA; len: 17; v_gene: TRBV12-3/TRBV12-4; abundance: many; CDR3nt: TGTGCCAGCAGTTCAACCGGCTCAAGGATAGCCAAAAACATTCAGTACTTC; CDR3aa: CASSSTGSRIAKNIQYF
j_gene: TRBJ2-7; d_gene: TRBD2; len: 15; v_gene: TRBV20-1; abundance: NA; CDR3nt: TGCAGTGCTAGAGGTAGCGGGGGGTCCGCCTACGAGCAGTACTTC; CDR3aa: CSARGSGGSAYEQYF
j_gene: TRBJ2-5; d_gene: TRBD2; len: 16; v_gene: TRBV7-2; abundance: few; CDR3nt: TGTGCCAGCAGCTTGGAGGCGGGGGGGCTGGAGGAGACCCAGTACTTC; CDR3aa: CASSLEAGGLEETQYF
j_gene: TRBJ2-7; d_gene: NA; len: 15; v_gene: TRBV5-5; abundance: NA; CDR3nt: TGTGCCAGCAGCTTTTACCTTGGACAGTCCTACGAGCAGTACTTC; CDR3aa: CASSFYLGQSYEQYF
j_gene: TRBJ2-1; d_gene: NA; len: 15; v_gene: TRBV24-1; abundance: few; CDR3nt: TGTGCCACCAGTGTGCGGGACAGCTCCTACAATGAGCAGTTCTTC; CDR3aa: CATSVRDSSYNEQFF
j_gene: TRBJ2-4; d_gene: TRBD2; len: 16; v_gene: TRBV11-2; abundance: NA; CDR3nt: TGTGCCAGCAGCAGTGGGACTAGCGGGGGACCCAACATTCAGTACTTC; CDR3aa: CASSSGTSGGPNIQYF
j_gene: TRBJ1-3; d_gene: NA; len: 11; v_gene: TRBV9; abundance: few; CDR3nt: TGTGCCAGCAGGTACGGGAACACCATATATTTT; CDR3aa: CASRYGNTIYF
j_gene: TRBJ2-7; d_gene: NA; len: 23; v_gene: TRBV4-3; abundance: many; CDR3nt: TGCGCCAGCAGCCAAGGGGAGGAATTCGACAGGGCCGTCCCAGGCTTTATCACCTACGAGCAGTACTTC; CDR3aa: CASSQGEEFDRAVPGFITYEQYF
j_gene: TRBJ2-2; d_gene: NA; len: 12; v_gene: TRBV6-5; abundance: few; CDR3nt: TGTGCCAGCAGTTCTGCCGGGATGGAGCTGTTTTTT; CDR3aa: CASSSAGMELFF
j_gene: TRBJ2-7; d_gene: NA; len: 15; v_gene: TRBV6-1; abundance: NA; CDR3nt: TGTGCCAGCAGTGAAGCGGAAGGGGCCCTATACGAGCAGTACTTC; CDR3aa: CASSEAEGALYEQYF
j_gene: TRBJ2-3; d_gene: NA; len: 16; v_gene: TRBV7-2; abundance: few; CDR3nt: TGTGCCAGCAGCTTATTCGGTTCGGGACTCACAGATACGCAGTATTTT; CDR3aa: CASSLFGSGLTDTQYF
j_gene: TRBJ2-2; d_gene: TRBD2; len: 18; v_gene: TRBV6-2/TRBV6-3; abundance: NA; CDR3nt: TGTGCCAGCAGTTACACTAGCGGGAGGCCGCTGAACACCGGGGAGCTGTTTTTT; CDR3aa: CASSYTSGRPLNTGELFF
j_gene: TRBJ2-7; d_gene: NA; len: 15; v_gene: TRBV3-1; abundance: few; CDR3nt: TGTGCCAGCAGCTCACATTGGGTAGCCACCTACGAGCAGTACTTC; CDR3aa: CASSSHWVATYEQYF
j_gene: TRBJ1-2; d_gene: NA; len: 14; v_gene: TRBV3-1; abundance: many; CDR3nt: TGTGCCAGCAGCCCAGGGAAGGGTCCCTATGGCTACACCTTC; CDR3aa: CASSPGKGPYGYTF
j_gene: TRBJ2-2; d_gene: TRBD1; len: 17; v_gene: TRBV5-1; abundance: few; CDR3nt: TGCGCCAGCAGCTTAAACACAGGGGGCGCGGGCACCGGGGAGCTGTTTTTT; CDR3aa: CASSLNTGGAGTGELFF
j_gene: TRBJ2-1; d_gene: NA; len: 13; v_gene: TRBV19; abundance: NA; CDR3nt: TGTGCCAGTAGTCCCCGACTTGGGCATGAGCAGTTCTTC; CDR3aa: CASSPRLGHEQFF
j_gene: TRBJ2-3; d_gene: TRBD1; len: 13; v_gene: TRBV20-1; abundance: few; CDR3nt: TGCAGTGCTCTCAGAAGGGGGCCGGATACGCAGTATTTT; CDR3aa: CSALRRGPDTQYF
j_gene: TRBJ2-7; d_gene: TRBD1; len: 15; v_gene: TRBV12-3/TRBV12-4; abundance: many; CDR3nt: TGTGCCAGCAGTTCCCCGGGACAGGGGAAGTACGAGCAGTACTTC; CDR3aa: CASSSPGQGKYEQYF
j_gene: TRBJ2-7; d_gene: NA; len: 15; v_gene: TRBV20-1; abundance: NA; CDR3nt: TGCAGTGCTAGTCGATCGACAGGATCTCAAGGGGAGCAGTACTTC; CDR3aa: CSASRSTGSQGEQYF
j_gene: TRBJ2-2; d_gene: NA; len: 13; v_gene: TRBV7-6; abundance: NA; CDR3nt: TGTGCCAGCACCGGGGACGACACCGGGGAGCTGTTTTTT; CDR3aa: CASTGDDTGELFF
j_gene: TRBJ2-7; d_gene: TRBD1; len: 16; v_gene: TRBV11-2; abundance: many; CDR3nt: TGTGCCAGCAGCTTAGTTGCGACAGGGATCTCCTACGAGCAGTACTTC; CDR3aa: CASSLVATGISYEQYF
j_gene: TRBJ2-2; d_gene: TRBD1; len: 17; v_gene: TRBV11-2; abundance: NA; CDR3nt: TGTGCCAGCAGCTCGAGACAGGGGGCGAAGAATCCCGGGGAGCTGTTTTTT; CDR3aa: CASSSRQGAKNPGELFF
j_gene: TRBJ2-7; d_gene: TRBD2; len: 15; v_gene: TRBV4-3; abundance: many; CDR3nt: TGCGCCAGCAGCCAAGGTCTAGCGGTATCCTACGAGCAGTACTTC; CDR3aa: CASSQGLAVSYEQYF
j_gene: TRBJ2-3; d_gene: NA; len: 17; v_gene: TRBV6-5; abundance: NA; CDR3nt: TGTGCCAGCAGTTACTTGACAGATGTTACTAGCACAGATACGCAGTATTTT; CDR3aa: CASSYLTDVTSTDTQYF
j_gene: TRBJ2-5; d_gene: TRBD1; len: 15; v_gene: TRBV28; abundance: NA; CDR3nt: TGTGCCATCAGTTTAACAGGGGTTATGACGGAGACCCAGTACTTC; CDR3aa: CAISLTGVMTETQYF
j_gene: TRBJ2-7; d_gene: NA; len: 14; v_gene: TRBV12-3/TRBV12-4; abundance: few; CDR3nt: TGTGCCAGCAGTTTTATGCCCGACTCCTACGAGCAGTACTTC; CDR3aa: CASSFMPDSYEQYF
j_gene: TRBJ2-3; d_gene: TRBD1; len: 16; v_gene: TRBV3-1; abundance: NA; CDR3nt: TGTGCCTGCAGCCAAGTTCCAGGGGGCATGTCAGATACGCAGTATTTT; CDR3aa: CACSQVPGGMSDTQYF
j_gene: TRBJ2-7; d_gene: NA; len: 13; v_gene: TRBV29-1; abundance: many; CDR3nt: TGCAGCGTTGGAGACAGCTACTACTACGAGCAGTACTTC; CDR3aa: CSVGDSYYYEQYF
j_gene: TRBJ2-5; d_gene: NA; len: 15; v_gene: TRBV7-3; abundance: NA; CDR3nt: TGTGCCAGCAGGAAAGTAAGGGCCAACCAAGAGACCCAGTACTTC; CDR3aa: CASRKVRANQETQYF
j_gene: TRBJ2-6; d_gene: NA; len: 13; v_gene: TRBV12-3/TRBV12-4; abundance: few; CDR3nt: TGTGCCAGCAGGCTCGGGGGGGCCAACGTCCTGACTTTC; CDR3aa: CASRLGGANVLTF
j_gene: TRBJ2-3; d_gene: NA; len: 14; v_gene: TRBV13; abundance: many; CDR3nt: TGTGCCAGCAGCTCCCCCCAGGGAGGAGATACGCAGTATTTT; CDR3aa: CASSSPQGGDTQYF